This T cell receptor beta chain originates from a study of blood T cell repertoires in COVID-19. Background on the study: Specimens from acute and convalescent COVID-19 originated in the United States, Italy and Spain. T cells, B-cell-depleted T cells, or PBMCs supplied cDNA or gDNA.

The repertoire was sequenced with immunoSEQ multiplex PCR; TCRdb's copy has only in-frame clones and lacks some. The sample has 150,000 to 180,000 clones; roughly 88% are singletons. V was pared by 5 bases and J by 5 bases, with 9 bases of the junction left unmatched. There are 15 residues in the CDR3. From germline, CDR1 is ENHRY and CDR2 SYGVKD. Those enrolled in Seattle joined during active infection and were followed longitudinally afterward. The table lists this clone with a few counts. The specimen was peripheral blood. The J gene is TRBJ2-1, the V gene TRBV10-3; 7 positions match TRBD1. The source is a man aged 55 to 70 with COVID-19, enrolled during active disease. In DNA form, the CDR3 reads TGTGCCATCAGTACACCGGGACAGAATCACAATGAGCAGTTCTTC. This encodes CAISTPGQNHNEQFF.